The 20 T cell receptor beta chains given below trace back to one sample, sequenced in a study of technical replicates of blood from a handful of donors. Sequenced by immunoSEQ multiplex PCR; TCRdb stores in-frame clones only, minus some. The table records roughly 70,000 clones, 94% of them present only once. Sequences were obtained from T cells isolated from PBMCs. Receptors originate from a human donor in good health.

The chain combines TRBV19 with TRBJ2-5; 9 bases match TRBD2. J was trimmed by 2 bases and V by 7 bases; bases with no gene match: 2. The CDR3 totals 13 residues. In germline, CDR1 is LNHDA, CDR2 SQIVND (reference sequence). The DNA of the CDR3 is TGTGCCAGTACTACTAGCGGGCAAGAGACCCAGTACTTC. Translated, it gives CASTTSGQETQYF.

The chain is built from TRBV7-2 and TRBJ2-4; the D gene is possibly TRBD2 (6 bases). CDR1 SGHTA and CDR2 FQGNSA come from the germline V gene. V dropped 5 bases and J dropped 0 bases, with 8 bases sitting between them. The CDR3 covers 14 residues. In DNA form, the CDR3 reads TGTGCCAGCAGCCGGGGACTAGCCAAAAACATTCAGTACTTC. Protein product: CASSRGLAKNIQYF.

V usage is TRBV10-3 and J usage is TRBJ2-7, with 8 bases lining up with TRBD2. After removal of 6 bases from V and 2 bases from J, the junction contained 6 bases not matched to a gene. The germline V gene encodes CDR1 ENHRY and CDR2 SYGVKD. This CDR3 comprises 14 residues. The CDR3 DNA reads TGTGCCATCAGCAGCGGGAGATCCACCTACGAGCAGTACTTC. This sequence encodes CAISSGRSTYEQYF.

The gene calls are TRBV29-1 and TRBJ2-7; 11 bases match TRBD1. The length of the CDR3 is 14 residues. CDR1 is SQVTM and CDR2 is ANQGSEA in the germline V gene. J lost 4 bases, V lost 3 bases, and 5 bases had no gene match. In nucleotides, the CDR3 is TGCAGCGTTGAGGGGGGGACAGGGGGTTACGAGCAGTACTTC. Protein sequence: CSVEGGTGGYEQYF.

This chain connects TRBV10-2 to TRBJ2-2; the D is unclear. V dropped 7 bases and J dropped 1 base, with 4 bases sitting between them. This CDR3 contains 12 residues. CDR1 is WSHSY, CDR2 SAAADI, per germline. CDR3 DNA sequence: TGCGCCAGCACCCGGAACACCGGGGAGCTGTTTTTT. Its translation: CASTRNTGELFF.

The CDR3 is CASSKERSGTQYF. CDR3 DNA sequence: TGTGCCAGCAGCAAAGAGCGAAGCGGGACCCAGTACTTC. This chain links TRBV21-1 with TRBJ2-5; the table's D call TRBD2 went unverified against the DNA. TRBV21-1 counts as a pseudogene. The CDR3 is 13 amino acids.

The V and J genes are TRBV30 and TRBJ2-7, with a weak D call TRBD2 (5 bases). The germline V and J ends were trimmed by 4 bases and 2 bases, with 18 bases remaining between them. The CDR3 extends over 15 amino acids. Germline-derived CDR1 and CDR2 are GTSNPN and SVGIG (reference sequence). CDR3 region: CAWKAGLAGPYEQYF. The CDR3 DNA sequence: TGTGCCTGGAAGGCGGGCCTAGCCGGACCCTACGAGCAGTACTTC.

The V and J genes are TRBV11-2 and TRBJ2-1; 9 positions agree with TRBD2. Germline V gene sequence: CDR1 SGHAT, CDR2 FQNNGV. V shed 5 bases, J shed 0 bases, and the junction held 2 bases outside the gene matches. The CDR3 contains 15 residues. The chain's CDR3 is CASSQTSGSYNEQFF. The CDR3 DNA follows: TGTGCCAGCAGCCAGACTAGCGGCTCCTACAATGAGCAGTTCTTC. Full variable domain (outside the CDR3, taken from reference TRBV11-2 and TRBJ2-1): EAGVAQSPRYKIIEKRQSVAFWCNPISGHATLYWYQQILGQGPKLLIQFQNNGVVDDSQLPKDRFSAERLKGVDSTLKIQPAKLEDSAVYLCASSQTSGSYNEQFFGPGTRLTVL.

This chain connects TRBV9 to TRBJ2-1; no clear D gene. The V end lost 0 bases, the J end lost 8 bases, and 3 bases lay between the germline ends. This CDR3 spans 11 amino acids. Germline V CDR1 and CDR2: SGDLS, YYNGEE. In nucleotides, the CDR3 is TGTGCCAGCAGCGTAGTAGATGAGCAGTTCTTC. This sequence encodes CASSVVDEQFF.

The rearrangement links TRBV12-1 to TRBJ1-5. TRBV12-1 is termed a pseudogene. The CDR3 spans 13 residues. The CDR3 sequence is CASSSSRNQPQHF. The CDR3 coding sequence is TGTGCCAGCAGCTCTTCCCGCAATCAGCCCCAGCATTTT.

The rearrangement links TRBV5-8 to TRBJ2-3; TRBD1 agrees at 10 bases. CDR1 SGHTS and CDR2 YDEGEE come from the germline V gene. Trimming removed 3 bases from V and 4 bases from J; junction bases left unmatched: 2. The CDR3 covers 14 residues. The CDR3 region is CASSSGQGADTQYF. DNA for the CDR3: TGTGCCAGCAGCTCTGGACAGGGGGCAGATACGCAGTATTTT. The full variable domain, rest sourced from reference TRBV5-8 and TRBJ2-3, is EAGVTQSPTHLIKTRGQQATLRCSPISGHTSVYWYQQALGLGLQFLLWYDEGEERNRGNFPPRFSGRQFPNYSSELNVNALELEDSALYLCASSSGQGADTQYFGPGTRLTVL.

The chain is built from TRBV9 and TRBJ2-7; 9 bases map to TRBD2. V gave up 4 bases and J gave up 2 bases; unmatched junction bases: 7. The CDR3 is 15 residues long. CDR1 is SGDLS and CDR2 is YYNGEE in the germline V gene. As DNA, the CDR3 is TGTGCCAGCAGCCCCGCTAGCGGGGTTACCTACGAGCAGTACTTC. Residues: CASSPASGVTYEQYF. The entire variable domain, with the rest obtained from reference TRBV9 and TRBJ2-7, is as follows: DSGVTQTPKHLITATGQRVTLRCSPRSGDLSVYWYQQSLDQGLQFLIQYYNGEERAKGNILERFSAQQFPDLHSELNLSSLELGDSALYFCASSPASGVTYEQYFGPGTRLTVT.

The chain joins TRBV28 to TRBJ2-7; the D gene is possibly TRBD2 (6 bases). CDR1 and CDR2 (germline): MDHEN, SYDVKM. The length of the CDR3 is 15 residues. V lost 7 bases to trimming and J lost 1 base, with 17 bases between them. CDR3 region: CASISGGSSSYEQYF. DNA for the CDR3: TGTGCCAGCATCTCTGGGGGGAGTTCTTCCTACGAGCAGTACTTC.

The chain couples TRBV5-1 to TRBJ2-1, with a possible D match to TRBD1 (6 bases). The germline gives CDR1 SGHRS, CDR2 YFSETQ. Trimming cost V 0 bases and J 7 bases, with 14 bases left between them. CDR3 length: 15 residues. The CDR3, as DNA: TGCGCCAGCAGCTTGGCTCTGGGGGCGCCTAATGAGCAGTTCTTC. Protein: CASSLALGAPNEQFF.

The CDR3 loop reads CASSEWGEEQFF. The CDR3 DNA reads TGTGCCAGCAGTGAATGGGGGGAGGAGCAGTTCTTC. This chain joins TRBV25-1 and TRBJ2-1, with D possibly matching TRBD2 (6 bases). The V and J ends lost 1 base and 10 bases respectively, with 8 bases between them. The CDR3 has 12 residues. Germline V gives CDR1 MGHDK, CDR2 SYGVNS.

V usage is TRBV6-1 and J usage is TRBJ2-1, with 10 bases identical to TRBD2. The J segment lost 3 bases and the V segment lost 7 bases, leaving 3 bases of the junction unmatched. Germline V CDR1 and CDR2: MNHNS, SASEGT. This CDR3 region has 14 residues. The CDR3 nucleotides read TGTGCCAGCAAAACTAGCGGGGACTACAATGAGCAGTTCTTC. It is translated as CASKTSGDYNEQFF.

V usage is TRBV30 and J usage is TRBJ2-1; D is unclear. Germline V lookup: CDR1 GTSNPN, CDR2 SVGIG (reference sequence). V lost 2 bases and J 0 bases, leaving 17 bases between the germline ends. The CDR3 spans 17 residues. DNA for the CDR3: TGTGCCTGGAGTCAGAACTTACGACTGAGCTCCTACAATGAGCAGTTCTTC. This encodes CAWSQNLRLSSYNEQFF.

This chain joins TRBV19 and TRBJ2-2; D possibly corresponds to TRBD2 (6 bases). The CDR3 loop spans 15 amino acids. Between the trimmed V and J ends, which lost 9 bases and 1 base, there was a span of 15 bases. Germline V gene lookup returns CDR1 LNHDA and CDR2 SQIVND (reference sequence). CDR3 DNA: TGTGCCAGCGCTTATGGGACTGTGAACACCGGGGAGCTGTTTTTT. This encodes CASAYGTVNTGELFF.

The chain has TRBV5-1 and TRBJ1-1, with D uncertain. Germline V gene lookup returns CDR1 SGHRS and CDR2 YFSETQ. The CDR3 contains 15 residues. V lost 0 bases and J lost 3, with 12 bases in between. The CDR3 nucleotides are TGCGCCAGCAGCTTGGCCCCCCGAGAGGACACTGAAGCTTTCTTT. This sequence encodes CASSLAPREDTEAFF.

The chain recombines TRBV19 with TRBJ2-5; tentatively, D is TRBD1 (5 bases). Trimming removed 6 bases at V and 1 base at J, with 12 bases between. Germline V gene sequence: CDR1 LNHDA, CDR2 SQIVND (reference sequence). This CDR3 comprises 14 residues. CDR3 region: CASSPWGSQETQYF. The CDR3 DNA follows: TGTGCCAGTAGCCCCTGGGGCAGCCAAGAGACCCAGTACTTC.